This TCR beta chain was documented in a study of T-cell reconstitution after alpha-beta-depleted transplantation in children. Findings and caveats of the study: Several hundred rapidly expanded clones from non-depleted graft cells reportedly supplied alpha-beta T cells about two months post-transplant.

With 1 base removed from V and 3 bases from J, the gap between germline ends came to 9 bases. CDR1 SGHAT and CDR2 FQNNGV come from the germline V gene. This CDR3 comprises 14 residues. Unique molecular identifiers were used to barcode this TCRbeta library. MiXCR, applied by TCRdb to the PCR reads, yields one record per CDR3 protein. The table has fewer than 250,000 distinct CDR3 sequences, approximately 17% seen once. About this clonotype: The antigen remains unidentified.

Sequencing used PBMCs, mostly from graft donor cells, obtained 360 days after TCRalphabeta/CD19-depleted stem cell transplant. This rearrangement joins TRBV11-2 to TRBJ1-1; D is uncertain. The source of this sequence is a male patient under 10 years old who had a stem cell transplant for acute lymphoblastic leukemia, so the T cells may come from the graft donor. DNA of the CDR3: TGTGCCAGCAGCTTAGTGCGGGTTGACACTGAAGCTTTCTTT. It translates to CASSLVRVDTEAFF.